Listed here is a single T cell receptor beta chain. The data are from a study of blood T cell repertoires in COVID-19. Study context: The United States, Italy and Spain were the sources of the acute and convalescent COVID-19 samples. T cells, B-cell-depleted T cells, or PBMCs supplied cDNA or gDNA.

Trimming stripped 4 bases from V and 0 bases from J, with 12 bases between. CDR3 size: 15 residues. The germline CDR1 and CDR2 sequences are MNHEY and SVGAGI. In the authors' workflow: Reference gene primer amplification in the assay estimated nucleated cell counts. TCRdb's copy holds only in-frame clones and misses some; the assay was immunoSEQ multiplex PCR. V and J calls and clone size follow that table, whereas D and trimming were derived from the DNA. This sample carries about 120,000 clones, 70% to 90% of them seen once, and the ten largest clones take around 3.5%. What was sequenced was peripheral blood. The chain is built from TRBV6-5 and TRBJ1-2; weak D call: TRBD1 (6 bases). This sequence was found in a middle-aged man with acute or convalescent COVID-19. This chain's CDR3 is CASSLQGLPNYGYTF. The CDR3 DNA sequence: TGTGCCAGCAGTTTACAGGGTCTACCTAACTATGGCTACACCTTC.